This T cell receptor (beta chain) was obtained from a study of T cells in Graves' hyperthyroidism and ophthalmopathy (dated by TCRdb to the late 2010s). About the full investigation: Peripheral blood samples were taken at the time of initial diagnosis, prior to any treatment. To identify distinguishing TCR V-J signatures, a discovery cohort of 90 to 100 patients was used, comprising roughly 45 with Graves' ophthalmopathy and around 57 with stable Graves' hyperthyroidism. An independent validation cohort of about 19 hyperthyroidism patients and approximately 16 patients who later progressed to ophthalmopathy tested prospective prediction of ophthalmopathy. For training and testing, the 100 or so patients in the discovery cohort were randomly divided in a 7:3 ratio. The study also compared thyroid tissue and blood T-cell repertoires from 6 or 7 Graves' hyperthyroidism patients. Following sampling, methimazole starting at 30 mg daily was given to hyperthyroidism patients, and high-dose intravenous methylprednisolone was given to ophthalmopathy patients. According to the paper, TCR Vbeta CDR3 sequencing was carried out on 135 peripheral blood samples, which came from 40 to 45 ophthalmopathy, around 74 hyperthyroidism and 17 progressor patients.

Moderately to severely active disease, a Clinical Activity Score of at least 3, a NOSPECS grade of at least 4, and a duration under 3 months were present in ophthalmopathy patients. Exclusion was applied to patients with uncontrolled infections, other autoimmune diseases, pregnancy or lactation. Diagnoses were established on the basis of clinical symptoms, serum thyroxine and TRAb, thyroid ultrasound, and orbital computed tomography. PBMCs were isolated from about 10 ml of fresh peripheral blood by Ficoll-Paque density gradient centrifugation. Total RNA was extracted using Trizol reagent, and RNA quality was assessed on an Agilent 2100 Bioanalyzer. The TCR beta CDR3 regions were amplified from the RNA transcripts. The first round of RT-PCR for the TCR CDR3 was performed with the HTBI primer set and the Qiagen OneStep RT-PCR kit. The libraries were constructed in a second round of multiplex PCR and then size-selected and purified. Paired-end sequencing of the libraries was performed with 100 bp reads on an Illumina HiSeq2000. Processing in the source paper ran as follows. SOAPnuke was used to process the raw data, removing reads that contained adapters or uncalled bases, had a mean Phred below 15, or lacked an exact match to the constant primer or identifier. COPE v1.2.5 was used to merge the high-quality paired reads, and each unique nucleotide sequence was defined as a clonotype. MiTCR v1.1 was used to align clonotypes to the IMGT TRBV, TRBD and TRBJ reference segments. Analysis was restricted to V-J combinations with a frequency above 0.0001, which covered about 99% of repertoires. A TCS score was defined as the ratio of F50 (clonal expansion) to E x V (chaos), with BLOSUM62-based TCRdist applied between CDR3 peptides within each V-J. Welch's t-statistics and random forest reduced roughly 530 V-J features to 13, which were used in a naive Bayes classifier (R e1071). TCRdb handled the public reads itself, with Q25 trimming in fastp and clone calling in MiXCR, and kept productive beta chains. Each entry merges the rows of one CDR3 protein and shows their most common DNA and genes. The V and J calls follow TCRdb's processing rather than the paper's. Recorded for this sample are about 600,000 distinct CDR3 sequences; 16% of them occurred a single time. Roughly 3.4% of the sample is held by the ten biggest clonotypes.

Including the terminal cysteine and phenylalanine, the CDR3 comprises 16 residues. Only the CDR3 region is kept as DNA, spanning 48 bases read in frame from base 1. The germline V and J ends show losses of 1 base and 4 bases respectively, and no gene match explains 6 bases of the junction. CDR1 and CDR2 are read off the germline V gene as SGHAT and FQNNGV. The research as a whole found: Blood samples also contained most of the expanded thyroid clonotypes (frequency above 0.001), which suggests that blood repertoires may reflect thyroid immune responses. No statistical method was used to set the sample size in advance, and investigators knew the group allocation. A model built on a 13 V-J signature distinguished ophthalmopathy from stable hyperthyroidism, reaching approximately 89% sensitivity and around 81% specificity in cross-validation and 80%/75% in testing. In validation, the model predicted progression to ophthalmopathy a median of around 6.5 months before onset, with about 71% sensitivity and about 75% specificity.

This clonotype was picked up a small number of times. Its antigen specificity is not known. Base qualities are not recorded, but no much larger clone differs from it by a single base. Source material: blood. This chain is built from TRBV11-2 and TRBJ2-3; TRBD2 lines up with 9 middle nucleotides. This receptor was obtained from a woman aged 35 to 49 with Graves' ophthalmopathy. The nucleotide sequence is TGTGCCAGCAGCTTAGTGCTAGCGGGACGGGCAGATACGCAGTATTTT. Translation gives CASSLVLAGRADTQYF.